Listed below are T cell receptor beta chains from one sample, sequenced in a study of shared clonotypes between healthy human individuals. Sequencing used immunoSEQ multiplex PCR; TCRdb keeps in-frame clones, though not all of them. The sample yields about 95,000 clones, 67% seen once. The specimen was memory CD8+ T cells sorted from blood. Source of these receptors: a young man in good health. The CDR3 runs from the conserved cysteine through the conserved F or W. The D gene is left open where the match is weak. For some rows the clone size is stated as once, few or many, or as a class when expanded; others skip it.

v_gene: TRBV5-4; len: 14; abundance: few; j_gene: TRBJ2-7; d_gene: TRBD1; CDR3aa: CASSWTGDSYEQYF; CDR3nt: TGTGCCAGCAGCTGGACAGGGGACTCCTACGAGCAGTACTTC
v_gene: TRBV6-5; len: 13; abundance: -; j_gene: TRBJ2-1; d_gene: -; CDR3aa: CASSYVWGHEQFF; CDR3nt: TGTGCCAGCAGTTACGTCTGGGGCCATGAGCAGTTCTTC
v_gene: TRBV27; len: 14; abundance: -; j_gene: TRBJ2-2; d_gene: TRBD1; CDR3aa: CASSVYRGDGELFF; CDR3nt: TGTGCCAGCAGTGTATACAGGGGGGACGGGGAGCTGTTTTTT
v_gene: TRBV7-9; len: 16; abundance: -; j_gene: TRBJ2-3; d_gene: TRBD1; CDR3aa: CASNSGQGSFTDTQYF; CDR3nt: TGTGCCAGCAACTCAGGACAGGGGTCTTTCACAGATACGCAGTATTTT
v_gene: TRBV4-3; len: 13; abundance: -; j_gene: TRBJ2-5; d_gene: -; CDR3aa: CASSQPGRETQYF; CDR3nt: TGCGCCAGCAGCCAACCGGGAAGAGAGACCCAGTACTTC
v_gene: TRBV6-5; len: 14; abundance: -; j_gene: TRBJ2-7; d_gene: TRBD2; CDR3aa: CASSYGGEPHEQYF; CDR3nt: TGTGCCAGCAGTTACGGGGGGGAACCCCACGAGCAGTACTTC
v_gene: TRBV7-9; len: 15; abundance: many; j_gene: TRBJ2-3; d_gene: TRBD2; CDR3aa: CASRPLAVGTDTQYF; CDR3nt: TGTGCCAGCAGACCACTAGCGGTGGGGACGGATACGCAGTATTTT
v_gene: TRBV9; len: 17; abundance: -; j_gene: TRBJ2-1; d_gene: TRBD2; CDR3aa: CASSPGASGSSYNEQFF; CDR3nt: TGTGCCAGCAGCCCTGGGGCTAGCGGGAGCTCCTACAATGAGCAGTTCTTC
v_gene: TRBV19; len: 13; abundance: -; j_gene: TRBJ1-2; d_gene: -; CDR3aa: CASMFRMDYGYTF; CDR3nt: TGTGCCAGTATGTTCCGGATGGACTATGGCTACACCTTC
v_gene: TRBV28; len: 12; abundance: once; j_gene: TRBJ2-7; d_gene: -; CDR3aa: CASSQGPYEQYF; CDR3nt: TGTGCCAGCAGTCAAGGCCCCTACGAGCAGTACTTC
v_gene: TRBV5-8; len: 14; abundance: -; j_gene: TRBJ2-1; d_gene: TRBD2; CDR3aa: CASSAGVHADEQFF; CDR3nt: TGTGCCAGCAGCGCGGGAGTCCATGCCGATGAGCAGTTCTTC
v_gene: TRBV6-5; len: 14; abundance: -; j_gene: TRBJ2-2; d_gene: -; CDR3aa: CASSYIGNTGELFF; CDR3nt: TGTGCCAGCAGTTATATAGGGAACACCGGGGAGCTGTTTTTT
v_gene: TRBV7-2; len: 14; abundance: -; j_gene: TRBJ2-7; d_gene: -; CDR3aa: CASSEGVGGYEQYF; CDR3nt: TGTGCCAGCAGCGAAGGTGTAGGGGGTTACGAGCAGTACTTC
v_gene: TRBV28; len: 13; abundance: -; j_gene: TRBJ2-7; d_gene: -; CDR3aa: CASSLLGTYEQYF; CDR3nt: TGTGCCAGCAGTTTATTGGGCACCTACGAGCAGTACTTC
v_gene: TRBV18; len: 15; abundance: few; j_gene: TRBJ2-2; d_gene: TRBD1; CDR3aa: CASSATGKSTGELFF; CDR3nt: TGTGCCAGCTCAGCGACAGGGAAGAGCACCGGGGAGCTGTTTTTT
v_gene: TRBV28; len: 14; abundance: -; j_gene: TRBJ2-2; d_gene: -; CDR3aa: CASKVQLPTGELFF; CDR3nt: TGTGCCAGCAAGGTACAACTACCCACCGGGGAGCTGTTTTTT
v_gene: TRBV10-1; len: 16; abundance: few; j_gene: TRBJ1-1; d_gene: -; CDR3aa: CASSEGLFGGNTEAFF; CDR3nt: TGCGCCAGCAGTGAAGGTTTGTTTGGGGGAAACACTGAAGCTTTCTTT
v_gene: TRBV11-3; len: 13; abundance: -; j_gene: TRBJ2-1; d_gene: -; CDR3aa: CASSLVGPGEQFF; CDR3nt: TGTGCCAGCAGCTTAGTCGGTCCAGGTGAGCAGTTCTTC
v_gene: TRBV6-1; len: 13; abundance: -; j_gene: TRBJ1-1; d_gene: -; CDR3aa: CASREGLGTEAFF; CDR3nt: TGTGCCAGCAGGGAGGGGCTCGGCACTGAAGCTTTCTTT
v_gene: TRBV6-4; len: 15; abundance: once; j_gene: TRBJ2-1; d_gene: -; CDR3aa: CASSDSEGPGNEQFF; CDR3nt: TGTGCCAGCAGTGACTCGGAGGGCCCGGGGAATGAGCAGTTCTTC
v_gene: TRBV12-2; len: 16; abundance: once; j_gene: TRBJ2-7; d_gene: -; CDR3aa: CASRFAEERGRYEQYF; CDR3nt: TGTGCAAGTCGCTTCGCGGAGGAGAGGGGGCGGTACGAGCAGTACTTC
v_gene: TRBV27; len: 15; abundance: few; j_gene: TRBJ2-7; d_gene: TRBD2; CDR3aa: CASRGRGGVYYEQYF; CDR3nt: TGTGCCAGCAGGGGAAGGGGAGGGGTTTATTACGAGCAGTACTTC
v_gene: TRBV10-2; len: 15; abundance: large; j_gene: TRBJ2-3; d_gene: TRBD2; CDR3aa: CASAGPSGRPDTQYF; CDR3nt: TGCGCCAGCGCGGGCCCAAGCGGGAGGCCAGATACGCAGTATTTT
v_gene: TRBV5-4; len: 13; abundance: -; j_gene: TRBJ2-7; d_gene: TRBD2; CDR3aa: CASSWDGEGEQYF; CDR3nt: TGTGCCAGCAGCTGGGATGGGGAGGGCGAGCAGTACTTC
v_gene: TRBV11-3; len: 16; abundance: -; j_gene: TRBJ2-1; d_gene: -; CDR3aa: CASSWGHYRSYNEQFF; CDR3nt: TGTGCCAGCAGCTGGGGACATTACCGCTCCTACAATGAGCAGTTCTTC
v_gene: TRBV19; len: 15; abundance: -; j_gene: TRBJ2-3; d_gene: -; CDR3aa: CASSISRVDTDTQYF; CDR3nt: TGTGCCAGTAGTATTAGCAGGGTAGACACAGATACGCAGTATTTT
v_gene: TRBV5-1; len: 17; abundance: -; j_gene: TRBJ2-7; d_gene: TRBD2; CDR3aa: CASSFKSSGSASYEQYF; CDR3nt: TGCGCCAGCAGCTTTAAATCTAGCGGGAGTGCGTCCTACGAGCAGTACTTC
v_gene: TRBV5-8; len: 15; abundance: few; j_gene: TRBJ1-4; d_gene: -; CDR3aa: CASSLNRALSEKLFF; CDR3nt: TGTGCCAGCAGCCTGAACAGGGCATTAAGTGAAAAACTGTTTTTT
v_gene: TRBV15; len: 16; abundance: -; j_gene: TRBJ1-1; d_gene: -; CDR3aa: CATSREGPGFGAEAFF; CDR3nt: TGTGCCACCAGCAGAGAAGGCCCAGGGTTCGGGGCTGAAGCTTTCTTT
v_gene: TRBV2; len: 14; abundance: -; j_gene: TRBJ1-2; d_gene: TRBD1; CDR3aa: CASHILTGAYGYTF; CDR3nt: TGTGCCAGCCACATCTTGACAGGGGCCTATGGCTACACCTTC
v_gene: TRBV19; len: 16; abundance: -; j_gene: TRBJ1-1; d_gene: -; CDR3aa: CASSQLGGRVNTEAFF; CDR3nt: TGTGCCAGTAGCCAATTGGGCGGCAGGGTGAACACTGAAGCTTTCTTT
v_gene: TRBV27; len: 16; abundance: -; j_gene: TRBJ2-1; d_gene: -; CDR3aa: CASSFSTGLGGNEQFF; CDR3nt: TGTGCCAGCAGTTTCTCGACAGGTTTGGGGGGTAATGAGCAGTTCTTC